The 3 T cell receptor beta chains below all came from one sample that was sequenced in a study of T cells in Graves' hyperthyroidism and ophthalmopathy. Amplification of TCR beta CDR3 regions was performed using RNA transcripts as template. The HTBI primer set drove a first-round RT-PCR of the TCR CDR3. TCRdb fed the multiplex PCR reads into MiXCR, producing one record per CDR3 protein. The table includes roughly 740,000 distinct CDR3 sequences, 16% detected once. The sequencing sample was made of blood. These receptors came from a man aged 18 to 30 with Graves' hyperthyroidism.

This clonotype came up a few times. This chain joins TRBV7-9 and TRBJ2-2, with D perhaps TRBD2 (6 bases). Looked up from germline, CDR1 is SEHNR and CDR2 is FQNEAQ (reference sequence). This CDR3 is built from 12 residues. V gave up 10 bases and J gave up 1 base, with 7 bases separating them. The CDR3 region is CAKEGNTGELFF. CDR3 bases: TGTGCCAAGGAGGGGAACACCGGGGAGCTGTTTTTT.

This clonotype came up a few times. The V gene is TRBV20-1, the J gene TRBJ1-4; D may be TRBD1 (5 bases). Per germline, CDR1 DFQATT and CDR2 SNEGSKA (reference sequence). V lost 6 bases, J lost 3 bases, and 11 bases lay in between. The CDR3 length is 13 residues. The DNA of the CDR3 is TGCAGTGCGCAGGGTCCCCCTAATGAAAAACTGTTTTTT. It translates to CSAQGPPNEKLFF.

V usage is TRBV6-5 and J usage is TRBJ2-1; TRBD2 agrees at 11 bases. Trimming took 2 bases from V and 0 from J; bases not matched to a gene: 6. The CDR3 has 18 amino acids. From germline, CDR1 is MNHEY and CDR2 SVGAGI. In DNA form, the CDR3 reads TGTGCCAGCAGTTACCGGGGACTAGCGGTGAACTCCTACAATGAGCAGTTCTTC. Translating gives CASSYRGLAVNSYNEQFF.